The 17 T cell receptor beta chains below come from one sample, sequenced in a study of T cells expressing NK-cell markers. Reprocessing the 5' RACE reads, TCRdb reports a single entry for every CDR3 protein and omits DNA. The sample shows 200,000 to 300,000 distinct CDR3 sequences, and 0.3% to 0.45% sits with its ten largest clones. What was sequenced was blood T cells: a sorted CD56 or NKG2C T cell subset, CD4+ or CD8+ T cells, or bulk PBMC T cells (not recorded which). All receptors derive from a young man in good health.

The gene calls are TRBV6-5 and TRBJ2-1; without DNA, the TCRdb call of TRBD2 cannot be checked. There are 15 residues in the CDR3. Germline V gene sequence: CDR1 MNHEY, CDR2 SVGAGI. The CDR3 here is CASSYSGLAGGEQFF.

V gene TRBV9 combines with J gene TRBJ2-3. The CDR3 is 18 residues long. Looked up from germline, CDR1 is SGDLS and CDR2 is YYNGEE. CDR3 loop: CASSVAPKERTSTDTQYF.

The rearrangement uses TRBV6-5 and TRBJ2-1; TCRdb's assignment of TRBD2 cannot be checked, as there is no DNA. The germline V gene has CDR1 MNHEY and CDR2 SVGAGI. CDR3 length equals 12 residues. CDR3 in amino acids: CASSSRRLEQFF.

The CDR3 sequence: CASGLVPGQGYETQYF. The chain recombines TRBV12-5 with TRBJ2-5; the TCRdb D gene call, TRBD1, has no DNA to confirm it. CDR1 LGHNT and CDR2 FRNRAP come from the germline V gene. The length of the CDR3 is 16 residues.

CDR3: CASSLASRGVANEKLFF. V is TRBV7-8 and J is TRBJ1-4; TCRdb designates TRBD1, a call that cannot be tested without DNA. In germline, CDR1 is SGHVS, CDR2 FQNEAQ. This CDR3 region has 17 residues.

The V gene is TRBV12-3 or TRBV12-4, the J gene TRBJ2-1; TCRdb indicates TRBD2, and absent DNA this call remains unverified. This CDR3 region has 12 residues. CDR3 sequence: CASSFTGGPQFF.

The genes are TRBV20-1 and TRBJ2-1; lacking DNA, the TRBD2 call made by TCRdb goes unchecked. CDR3 size: 13 residues. CDR1 and CDR2 from the germline V gene are DFQATT and SNEGSKA (reference sequence). CDR3 in amino acids: CSATSGILSEQFF.

The genes are TRBV4-1 and TRBJ2-5; without DNA, the TCRdb call of TRBD1 cannot be checked. Germline CDR1 is MGHRA and CDR2 is YSYEKL. The CDR3 has 16 residues. The CDR3 protein is CASSQFQTGPQETQYF.

The gene calls are TRBV6-1 and TRBJ1-1; TCRdb designates TRBD1, a call that cannot be tested without DNA. Germline assignment: CDR1 MNHNS and CDR2 SASEGT. This CDR3 region has 14 residues. CDR3: CASRTGGEGTEAFF.

The chain recombines TRBV11-2 with TRBJ2-5; the D call from TCRdb, TRBD1, cannot be confirmed without DNA. Germline CDR1 and CDR2: SGHAT and FQNNGV. The CDR3 is 14 residues long. Here the CDR3 reads CASSFDRGSETQYF.

The chain links TRBV15 to TRBJ2-1. CDR1 and CDR2 from the germline V gene are LNHNV and YYDKDF (reference sequence). The CDR3 is 15 amino acids. CDR3 region: CATSRELATYNEQFF. The full variable domain, its missing parts supplied by reference TRBV15 and TRBJ2-1, is DAMVIQNPRYQVTQFGKPVTLSCSQTLNHNVMYWYQQKSSQAPKLLFHYYDKDFNNEADTPDNFQSRRPNTSFCFLDIRSPGLGDTAMYLCATSRELATYNEQFFGPGTRLTVL.

J is TRBJ2-6 and V is TRBV20-1; with no DNA, the TCRdb D assignment of TRBD1 cannot be verified. The CDR3 spans 17 residues. Germline values: CDR1 DFQATT, CDR2 SNEGSKA (reference sequence). Here the CDR3 reads CSARAPGQGTGANVLTF.

This rearrangement joins TRBV12-3 or TRBV12-4 to TRBJ2-1; TCRdb designates TRBD1, a call that cannot be tested without DNA. This CDR3 comprises 15 residues. The CDR3 protein is CASSPGTGIYNEQFF.

This sequence joins TRBV12-3 or TRBV12-4 and TRBJ1-4; the TCRdb D gene call, TRBD1, has no DNA to confirm it. CDR3 length: 18 residues. CDR3: CASSSSRDRGRTNEKLFF.

The chain is built from TRBV29-1 and TRBJ2-3; the TRBD2 assignment by TCRdb is unverifiable without DNA. Germline V CDR1 and CDR2: SQVTM, ANQGSEA. The CDR3 loop spans 15 amino acids. The CDR3 loop reads CSVERAPSLADTQYF.

The J gene is TRBJ2-2, the V gene TRBV20-1; TCRdb lists TRBD1, though no DNA is available to test this call. CDR3 length: 15 residues. Germline CDR1 is DFQATT and CDR2 is SNEGSKA (reference sequence). This CDR3 reads CSARDNPGRVGELFF.

This chain connects TRBV30 to TRBJ1-1. CDR1 GTSNPN and CDR2 SVGIG come from the germline V gene (reference sequence). This CDR3 has 11 amino acids. The CDR3 spells CAWSGPREAFF.